The entry below gives a single T cell receptor beta chain sequence along with its context. These data originate in a study of blood T cell repertoires in COVID-19. Study information: Both acute and convalescent COVID-19 samples were obtained from the United States, Italy and Spain. Nucleic acid was either cDNA or gDNA, and it came from T cells, B-cell-depleted T cells, or PBMCs.

Germline V lookup: CDR1 MDHEN, CDR2 SYDVKM. The V end was cut by 3 bases, the J end by 7 bases, with 12 bases between. The CDR3 runs to 13 residues. Here immunoSEQ multiplex PCR was the method, and the copy in TCRdb shows in-frame clones only, minus some. The sample yields roughly 350,000 clones, 85% seen once. The sequenced material came from peripheral blood. The chain combines TRBV28 with TRBJ1-2; maybe TRBD1 (5 bases). The TCR originated in a woman aged 18-29 years with acute or convalescent COVID-19. In DNA, the CDR3 is TGTGCCAGCAGTTTGCAGGGCTCGGTTGGCTACACCTTC. This encodes CASSLQGSVGYTF.